A single sample is the source of the 23 T cell receptor beta chains below, sequenced in a study of PD-L1 blockade in urothelial cancer. The table came from immunoSEQ multiplex PCR; TCRdb's copy has only in-frame clones and leaves some out. The top ten hold approximately 4% of the sample, which has some 52,000 clones, about 72% seen once. The starting material was PBMCs, obtained around atezolizumab (anti-PD-L1) treatment. These receptors were obtained from a man between 65 and 85 years old with urothelial cancer.

V is TRBV7-3 and J is TRBJ2-5; D perhaps matches TRBD1 (6 bases). CDR1 SGHTA and CDR2 FQGTGA come from the germline V gene. This CDR3 has 13 residues. Trimming stripped 5 bases from V and 3 bases from J, with 10 bases between. CDR3 nucleotides: TGTGCCAGCAGCATGACAGGAAAAGAGACCCAGTACTTC. Amino acid sequence: CASSMTGKETQYF.

The genes are TRBV5-1 and TRBJ1-2, with 11 bases lining up with TRBD1. The CDR3 loop spans 14 amino acids. CDR1 SGHRS and CDR2 YFSETQ come from the germline V gene. J was trimmed by 8 bases and V by 2 bases; bases with no gene match: 5. DNA for the CDR3: TGCGCCAGCAGCTTAGGGACAGGGGGGAGAGGCTACACCTTC. As protein: CASSLGTGGRGYTF.

This clone has just one count. The chain carries TRBV7-2 and TRBJ1-4, with TRBD1 matching over 8 bases. Germline V gives CDR1 SGHTA, CDR2 FQGNSA. V shed 3 bases and J 3 bases; nucleotides not matched to a gene: 6. The CDR3 contains 16 residues. CDR3 DNA: TGTGCCAGCAGCTTGAACCAGGGGGCAGCTAATGAAAAACTGTTTTTT. It yields the protein CASSLNQGAANEKLFF.

Written as DNA, the CDR3 is TGTGCCAGCAGCTTAGAACAGGGTACCTACAATGAGCAGTTCTTC. Its translation is CASSLEQGTYNEQFF. This sequence joins TRBV7-2 and TRBJ2-1; tentatively, D is TRBD1 (6 bases). The CDR3 extends over 15 amino acids. V was shortened by 1 base and J by 2 bases, with 9 bases between the two germline ends. Germline values: CDR1 SGHTA, CDR2 FQGNSA. The full variable domain, with the rest looked up from reference TRBV7-2 and TRBJ2-1, is GAGVSQSPSNKVTEKGKDVELRCDPISGHTALYWYRQSLGQGLEFLIYFQGNSAPDKSGLPSDRFSAERTGGSVSTLTIQRTQQEDSAVYLCASSLEQGTYNEQFFGPGTRLTVL.

This clone was counted only a few times. This chain uses TRBV7-2 with TRBJ2-1; 8 bases fit TRBD1. Per the germline V gene, CDR1 is SGHTA and CDR2 is FQGNSA. The CDR3 contains 15 residues. With V trimmed by 2 bases and J by 7 bases, 7 bases remained unmatched. The CDR3 nucleotides are TGTGCCAGCAGCTTACGGGACAGGAGGGGGAATGAGCAGTTCTTC. It specifies CASSLRDRRGNEQFF.

The chain combines TRBV11-3 with TRBJ2-1; perhaps TRBD2 as D (6 bases). The V end lost 3 bases, the J end lost 3 bases, and 12 bases lay between the germline ends. Germline CDR1 and CDR2: SGHNT and YENEEA. The CDR3 covers 15 residues. CDR3 amino acids: CASSFGRSYYNEQFF. The CDR3 DNA reads TGTGCCAGCAGCTTTGGGAGGAGCTACTACAATGAGCAGTTCTTC.

This clone turned up a few times. J is TRBJ1-2 and V is TRBV28, with D hard to call. The CDR3 is made up of 13 amino acids. Germline V gene lookup returns CDR1 MDHEN and CDR2 SYDVKM. Trimming pared 1 base from V and 4 bases from J, leaving 7 bases between. The chain's CDR3 is CASSLSGSYGYTF. The CDR3 DNA reads as TGTGCCAGCAGTTTATCCGGGAGCTATGGCTACACCTTC.

The chain is built from TRBV11-3 and TRBJ2-7; 7 bases line up with TRBD2. There are 14 residues in the CDR3. CDR1 is SGHNT, CDR2 YENEEA, per germline. Trimming at V came to 6 bases and at J to 3 bases, leaving 8 bases not matched to a gene. CDR3 DNA sequence: TGTGCCAGCAGGCCCGGGGGGACCAACTACGAGCAGTACTTC. This encodes CASRPGGTNYEQYF.

The chain joins TRBV7-8 to TRBJ2-7, with D perhaps TRBD1 (7 bases). Trimming left V 1 base short and J 0 bases short, with 13 bases between. Germline loops: CDR1 SGHVS, CDR2 FQNEAQ. The CDR3 consists of 16 residues. CDR3 amino acids: CASSLVPRDSSYEQYF. The CDR3 region has the DNA TGTGCCAGCAGCTTAGTTCCGCGGGACAGCTCCTACGAGCAGTACTTC.

The V call is TRBV29-1, the J call TRBJ1-1; a weak D match, TRBD1 (6 bases). Germline V CDR1 and CDR2: SQVTM, ANQGSEA. The V and J ends lost 7 bases and 1 base respectively, with 16 bases between them. The CDR3 length is 14 residues. The chain's CDR3 is CSAGGGVGNTEAFF. Here the CDR3 DNA reads TGCAGCGCCGGGGGGGGCGTTGGGAACACTGAAGCTTTCTTT.

The chain combines TRBV27 with TRBJ2-5, with 9 bases matching TRBD1. CDR1 is MNHEY and CDR2 is SMNVEV in the germline V gene (reference sequence). V lost 6 bases, J lost 5 bases, and 4 bases stayed unmatched. This CDR3 is built from 13 residues. The CDR3 sequence is CASRGTGRETQYF. In DNA form, the CDR3 reads TGTGCCAGCAGAGGGACAGGGCGTGAGACCCAGTACTTC.

The rearrangement links TRBV19 to TRBJ1-5, with 10 bases identical to TRBD1. Germline trimming cut 5 bases from V and 0 bases from J; bases unmatched to any gene: 7. CDR1 is LNHDA, CDR2 SQIVND, per germline (reference sequence). The CDR3 has 17 amino acids. CDR3 in DNA: TGTGCCAGTAGTGACAGGGGGCTAAGGCTTAGCAATCAGCCCCAGCATTTT. Amino acids: CASSDRGLRLSNQPQHF.

The chain uses TRBV2 and TRBJ2-3; weak D call: TRBD1 (5 bases). The ends were cut back, 5 bases at V and 5 bases at J, with 8 bases in the middle. The CDR3 is 12 residues long. Germline V CDR1 and CDR2: SNHLY, FYNNEI. This CDR3 is CASSLRVDTQYF. The CDR3 region has the DNA TGTGCCAGCAGTCTCAGGGTAGATACGCAGTATTTT.

This chain connects TRBV6-1 to TRBJ1-2; possibly TRBD1 for D (6 bases). Germline assignment: CDR1 MNHNS and CDR2 SASEGT. V dropped 6 bases and J dropped 4 bases, with 12 bases sitting between them. The CDR3 contains 13 residues. CDR3 loop: CASSDDRIYGYTF. Here the CDR3 DNA reads TGTGCCAGCAGCGACGACAGGATCTATGGCTACACCTTC.

This clone was detected once. V is TRBV5-1 and J is TRBJ2-1, with 11 bases matching TRBD2. J lost 8 bases, V lost 0 bases, and 19 bases had no gene match. The CDR3 extends over 20 amino acids. Germline V gives CDR1 SGHRS, CDR2 YFSETQ. CDR3 protein: CASSLGAGTSGPGRFDEQFF. CDR3 DNA sequence: TGCGCCAGCAGCTTGGGGGCCGGGACTAGCGGTCCGGGGCGGTTTGATGAGCAGTTCTTC.

The chain employs TRBV7-6 and TRBJ1-1, with D perhaps TRBD1 (6 bases). Trimming pared 2 bases from V and 3 bases from J, leaving 7 bases between. Per the germline V gene, CDR1 is SGHVS and CDR2 is FNYEAQ. The CDR3 consists of 13 residues. CDR3 DNA: TGTGCCAGCAGCTTAAAGGGGGACACTGAAGCTTTCTTT. This codes for CASSLKGDTEAFF.

The chain joins TRBV18 to TRBJ2-7; 10 nucleotides line up with TRBD1. Per the germline V gene, CDR1 is KGHSH and CDR2 is LQKENI. This CDR3 is built from 14 residues. V was clipped by 5 bases and J by 5 bases; unmatched bases: 6. In DNA form, the CDR3 reads TGTGCCAGCTCAATAGGGACAGGGGATAACGAGCAGTACTTC. Its protein is CASSIGTGDNEQYF.

J is TRBJ1-3 and V is TRBV4-1; D unclear. The length of the CDR3 is 16 residues. Germline CDR1 MGHRA, CDR2 YSYEKL. With 2 bases removed from V and 4 bases from J, the gap between germline ends came to 15 bases. This chain's CDR3 is CASSQRPQARGNTIYF. CDR3 sequence (DNA): TGCGCCAGCAGCCAACGTCCCCAAGCGAGGGGAAACACCATATATTTT.

This chain joins TRBV2 and TRBJ1-1; D is perhaps TRBD1 (5 bases). This CDR3 comprises 15 residues. Germline CDR1 and CDR2: SNHLY and FYNNEI. The V end lost 2 bases, the J end lost 5 bases, and 15 bases lay between the germline ends. Written as DNA, the CDR3 is TGTGCCAGCAGTGAACGACAGACTGCTGTTACTGAAGCTTTCTTT. Translation gives CASSERQTAVTEAFF.

The chain links TRBV19 to TRBJ1-1, with a tentative D call TRBD1 (5 bases). Germline CDR1 reads LNHDA; CDR2 reads SQIVND (reference sequence). The CDR3 contains 13 residues. Trimming took 5 bases from V and 5 from J, leaving 12 bases between them. The CDR3 reads CASSVTRDTEAFF. The CDR3, as DNA: TGTGCCAGTAGTGTCACCAGGGATACTGAAGCTTTCTTT.

This clone appeared once. The V call is TRBV29-1, the J call TRBJ1-2; 7 nucleotides match TRBD1. Germline CDR1 reads SQVTM; CDR2 reads ANQGSEA. V shed 8 bases, J shed 5 bases, and the junction held 11 bases outside the gene matches. This CDR3 has 13 amino acids. The CDR3 loop is CSTRAGTEYGYTF. As DNA, the CDR3 is TGCAGCACCCGCGCCGGGACAGAGTATGGCTACACCTTC.

The CDR3 nucleotides are TGCGCCAGCAGCCAAGGGAGGACTAGCGGGACCCATTGGGCAAAGCAGTTCTTC. Amino acid sequence: CASSQGRTSGTHWAKQFF. The genes are TRBV4-3 and TRBJ2-1; 12 bases are shared with TRBD2. CDR1 and CDR2 from the germline V gene are LGHNA and YSLEER. The CDR3 has 18 amino acids. The junction had 15 bases not matched to a gene; V was cut back by 1 base and J by 11 bases.

This clone appeared once. The J gene is TRBJ1-2, the V gene TRBV5-8; 10 positions agree with TRBD1. Germline lookup yields CDR1 SGHTS and CDR2 YDEGEE. The junction had 14 bases not matched to a gene; V was cut back by 5 bases and J by 7 bases. The CDR3 contains 16 residues. CDR3 region: CASRISPSTGGSGYTF. The CDR3 nucleotides read TGTGCCAGCAGAATCTCTCCCTCGACAGGGGGCTCTGGCTACACCTTC.